This T cell receptor (beta chain) is drawn from a study of response to subunit inactivated influenza vaccine. Findings and limits, study-wide: It was suggested by the authors that few new T cells are recruited by each seasonal influenza vaccination.

Comments on this clonotype: Antigen unknown.

MiXCR was run by TCRdb on the RT-PCR reads, yielding one entry per CDR3 protein. Of roughly 170,000 distinct CDR3 sequences listed, about a tenth were seen once; the top ten hold roughly 10%. V was clipped by 4 bases and J by 2 bases, with 8 bases between them. The CDR3 contains 13 residues. J is TRBJ2-5 and V is TRBV12-3 or TRBV12-4; tentative D call: TRBD2 (5 bases). Sample: non-naive T cells sorted from PBMCs, taken on the day of vaccination. This TCR was recovered from a man aged 45-65 years who received an inactivated influenza vaccine. The CDR3 here is CASSSGFQETQYF. CDR3 bases: TGTGCCAGCAGTTCGGGATTTCAAGAGACCCAGTACTTC.